This is a list of T cell receptor beta chains from one sample in a study of T cell repertoires in cytomegalovirus infection. From the reads, TCRdb called clonotypes with MiXCR, one entry per CDR3 protein. The sample consists of over 90,000 distinct CDR3 sequences, about 17% of them appearing once. Sequences were obtained from PBMCs. These receptors all come from a human donor in good health (CMV status not recorded). Some clones in this sample may be carry-over from other donors' samples. The CDR3 runs from the conserved cysteine through the conserved F or W. Clone size is given for some rows only: seen once, a few or many times, or a class if the clone is expanded.

J gene,clone size,V gene,CDR3 protein
TRBJ1-1,.,TRBV20-1,CSAEGISGAMNTEAFF
TRBJ2-1,.,TRBV29-1,CSVIGGRPYNEQFF
TRBJ2-4,many,TRBV29-1,CSVEEVWGTGEEAKNIQYF
TRBJ2-3,many,TRBV7-8,CASSLKASASTDTQYF
TRBJ2-7,.,TRBV6-2/TRBV6-3,CASSYFPEPYEQYF
TRBJ2-7,many,TRBV28,CASSLFRQSYEQYF
TRBJ2-5,few,TRBV5-1,CASSLEGDQETQYF
TRBJ1-1,many,TRBV7-2,CASSLVGGYEAFF
TRBJ1-1,.,TRBV6-6,CASSTGAGTEAFF
TRBJ1-5,many,TRBV25-1,CASSGQGRSQPQHF
TRBJ1-6,many,TRBV27,CASSLIQGPNSPLHF
TRBJ1-2,.,TRBV13,CASSLGGSYRGYTF
TRBJ1-2,many,TRBV12-3/TRBV12-4,CASSYSLTGLTIGYTF
TRBJ2-3,few,TRBV7-6,CASSLADHSTDTQYF
TRBJ1-1,many,TRBV7-2,CASSLGLIGAFF
TRBJ1-2,.,TRBV2,CASSERSAGGYTF
TRBJ2-5,few,TRBV5-4,CASSLWAPAGGQETQYF
TRBJ2-1,many,TRBV7-9,CASSSGQGFNEQFF
TRBJ2-2,many,TRBV7-2,CASSLRSLRGGPGELFF
TRBJ2-3,few,TRBV6-2/TRBV6-3,CASSRTSGGVDTQYF
TRBJ2-3,many,TRBV11-2,CASGLAGTSTDTQYF
TRBJ2-1,.,TRBV7-3,CASSLKAGTVGGNEQFF
TRBJ2-5,few,TRBV5-6,CASHRDRGETQYF
TRBJ2-5,few,TRBV3-1,CASSPRGEETQYF
TRBJ2-1,.,TRBV2,CASTTTGRVAHEQFF
TRBJ2-1,many,TRBV2,CASRTSFLWARKNNEQFF
TRBJ1-6,few,TRBV2,CASRATGRAQELHF
TRBJ2-5,few,TRBV27,CASSKARGRQETQYF